The 5 T cell receptor beta chains below come from one sample, sequenced in a study of blood T cell repertoires in COVID-19. TCRdb's table, derived via immunoSEQ multiplex PCR, lists solely in-frame clones and lacks some. The table lists 150,000 or so clones, over 80% of them singletons, with more than 4.5% in the top ten. Input material: PBMCs or T cells enriched from blood (not recorded which). The receptors shown here come from a woman in her fifties or sixties who had been exposed to COVID-19.

This chain connects TRBV6-4 to TRBJ2-2; D is unclear. CDR1 and CDR2 from the germline V gene are MRHNA and SNTAGT. With 2 bases removed from V and 7 bases from J, the gap between germline ends came to 14 bases. The CDR3 has 15 residues. This CDR3 reads CASSDTQAHGGELFF. The DNA of the CDR3 is TGTGCCAGCAGTGACACTCAGGCCCACGGCGGGGAGCTGTTTTTT.

In its sample, this clone was seen once. This sequence joins TRBV19 and TRBJ2-7; the match to TRBD2 covers 7 bases. CDR3 length: 14 residues. The trim removed 2 bases at V and 9 bases at J, leaving 10 bases unmatched. CDR1 and CDR2 (germline): LNHDA, SQIVND (reference sequence). The CDR3 sequence is CASSISTSALGQYF. Written as DNA, the CDR3 is TGTGCCAGTAGTATAAGTACTAGCGCTTTGGGGCAGTACTTC.

The chain joins TRBV21-1 to TRBJ1-2. TRBV21-1 is described as a pseudogene. CDR3 size: 12 residues. The CDR3 loop is CASSKVPLGYTF. The DNA of the CDR3 is TGTGCCAGCAGCAAAGTCCCCCTTGGCTACACCTTC.

This clone has more than one count but fewer than ten. The rearrangement joins TRBV29-1 to TRBJ2-7; D perhaps matches TRBD2 (6 bases). Looked up from germline, CDR1 is SQVTM and CDR2 is ANQGSEA. Deletions cut 7 bases from V and 5 bases from J, with 18 bases between. The CDR3 covers 13 residues. CDR3 DNA sequence: TGCAGCGCCTATAGGAGGGGTCGGGACGAGCAGTACTTC. It is translated as CSAYRRGRDEQYF.

The count of this clone is one. V and J are TRBV6-5 and TRBJ1-2; D may be TRBD1 (5 bases). Trimming cost V 0 bases and J 6 bases, with 14 bases left between them. This CDR3 comprises 15 residues. The germline CDR1 and CDR2 sequences are MNHEY and SVGAGI. The CDR3 is CASSYSRRGADGYTF. The CDR3 DNA sequence: TGTGCCAGCAGTTACTCGAGGCGCGGGGCGGATGGCTACACCTTC.